The 18 T cell receptor beta chains reported below all come from one sample, sequenced in a study of tumor-infiltrating lymphocytes in primary liver carcinoma. Co-extracting RNA and DNA was done with 20-30 mg of unsorted bulk tissue as input. TCR beta cDNA was prepared out of 500 ng total RNA by means of a constant-region primer. ARM-PCR was slightly modified, and three nested multiplex PCR rounds with it gave rise to the TCR beta libraries. Investigators reported that the first two PCR rounds, at roughly 11 cycles each, used TRBV1-TRBV30 forward primers with a C-beta reverse primer. TCRdb re-called the multiplex PCR reads with MiXCR, one entry per CDR3 protein. Counted here are fewer than 200,000 distinct CDR3 sequences, around four fifths occurring once; the ten biggest clones make up about a sixth. The sequenced sample was tumor tissue from primary liver carcinoma. These receptor sequences come from a middle-aged man with primary liver carcinoma and hepatitis B virus infection.

The chain employs TRBV6-5 and TRBJ2-1, with 8 bases identical to TRBD2. The V gene end was trimmed by 6 bases and the J gene end by 9 bases; junction bases not matched to a gene: 10. CDR3 length: 14 residues. Germline CDR1 MNHEY, CDR2 SVGAGI. CDR3 loop: CASRQLGGVVEQFF. The CDR3, as DNA: TGTGCCAGCAGACAACTCGGGGGGGTGGTTGAGCAGTTCTTC.

Turning to this clonotype: The CDR3 carries no conserved terminal phenylalanine or tryptophan, so it likely arises from a read error. J is TRBJ2-7 and V is TRBV6-2 or TRBV6-3; TRBD2 is a possible D gene (5 bases). The CDR3 extends over 16 amino acids. Germline CDR1 and CDR2: MNHEY and SVGEGT. V shed 7 bases and J shed 2 bases, with 21 bases lying between them. The CDR3 region is CASKPGCPTSTYEQYI. The CDR3 DNA reads TGTGCCAGCAAACCGGGATGCCCCACCTCCACCTACGAGCAGTACATC.

A remark on this clonotype: Here the CDR3 omits its conserved ending phenylalanine or tryptophan, so a read error is the likely source. J is TRBJ2-5 and V is TRBV6-2 or TRBV6-3; D is ambiguous. The V end lost 7 bases, the J end lost 5 bases, and 11 bases lay between the germline ends. The CDR3 contains 12 residues. Germline V gives CDR1 MNHEY, CDR2 SVGEGT. The CDR3 protein is CASINSHETQYS. As DNA, the CDR3 is TGTGCCAGCATCAACAGTCATGAGACCCAGTACTCC.

With regard to this clonotype: Its ends do not fully match the called genes, so a read error is possible. This chain links TRBV28 with TRBJ1-2, with D hard to call. Germline CDR1 is MDHEN and CDR2 is SYDVKM. The CDR3 extends over 16 amino acids. The DNA of the CDR3 is TGTGCCAGCAACGTGCTTCATGGGCGCGGGAATTATGGATACACCTTC. Translated, it gives CASNVLHGRGNYGYTF.

This chain connects TRBV5-4 to TRBJ2-1; D is ambiguous. CDR3 size: 15 residues. V lost 1 base and J lost 4, with 12 bases in between. Germline CDR1 is SGHNT and CDR2 is YYREEE (reference sequence). This CDR3 reads CASSLILRTYNEQFF. CDR3 DNA sequence: TGTGCCAGCAGCTTGATTCTCAGAACTTACAATGAGCAGTTCTTC.

Details on this clonotype: Given a much more abundant clone one base away, this may be a read error. This chain uses TRBV28 with TRBJ1-3; 7 nucleotides agree with TRBD1. CDR3 length equals 14 residues. The V gene's germline CDR1 is MDHEN and CDR2 SYDVKM. The CDR3 region is CATSPGQAGDTIYF. The CDR3 DNA is TGTGCCACCAGTCCCGGACAGGCTGGGGACACCATATATTTT. Full variable domain (missing parts from reference TRBV28 and TRBJ1-3): DVKVTQSSRYLVKRTGEKVFLECVQDMDHENMFWYRQDPGLGLRLIYFSYDVKMKEKGDIPEGYSVSREKKERFSLILESASTNQTSMYLCATSPGQAGDTIYFGEGSWLTVV.

To note about this clonotype: Relative to the germline gene, one junction end is altered; a read error may explain this. The V gene is TRBV6-1, the J gene TRBJ2-5, with a possible D match to TRBD2 (6 bases). Germline V CDR1 and CDR2: MNHNS, SASEGT. CDR3 length: 14 residues. The CDR3 reads CAIRRASSGETQYF. DNA of the CDR3: TGTGCCATCAGAAGGGCCTCCTCGGGGGAGACCCAATACTTC.

Worth noting for this clonotype: One end of the junction does not line up with germline, which may come from a read error. The V gene is TRBV6-2 or TRBV6-3, the J gene TRBJ2-5; D is unclear. In germline, CDR1 is MNHEY, CDR2 SVGEGT. The CDR3 length is 14 residues. CDR3 nucleotide sequence: TGTGCCAGCAGTTCCTGGAACTTTCAAGAGATCCAGTACTTC. This translates into CASSSWNFQEIQYF.

About this clonotype itself: A clone one base away is much larger, so this may be a read error. CDR3 amino acids: CAWTGIAYNEQFF. Here the CDR3 DNA reads TGTGCCTGGACCGGGATTGCCTACAATGAGCAGTTCTTC. This sequence joins TRBV30 and TRBJ2-1, with D possibly being TRBD2 (5 bases). CDR1 is GTSNPN, CDR2 SVGIG, per germline (reference sequence). Trimming shortened V by 4 bases and J by 2 bases, and 9 bases separated the two germline ends. CDR3 length equals 13 residues.

This clonotype appeared once. Germline is not matched at one junction end, which may reflect a read error. V usage is TRBV6-2 or TRBV6-3 and J usage is TRBJ2-1; D perhaps matches TRBD2 (7 bases). The CDR3 extends over 14 amino acids. Germline V gene data show CDR1 as MNHEY and CDR2 as SVGEGT. CDR3 sequence: CASRATGGFNEQLF. CDR3 sequence (DNA): TGTGCCAGCAGGGCGACGGGGGGCTTTAATGAGCAGTTATTC.

On this clonotype itself: Compared with germline, one end of the junction differs, possibly owing to a read error. The V gene is TRBV29-1, the J gene TRBJ2-3; tentatively, D is TRBD1 (6 bases). In germline, CDR1 is SQVTM, CDR2 ANQGSEA. The CDR3 sequence is 15 residues long. CDR3 amino acids: CSVEGAPGITDAHYF. For the CDR3, the DNA is TGCAGCGTTGAGGGGGCCCCGGGAATCACAGATGCGCATTATTTT.

This clonotype was counted at least ten times. V and J are TRBV29-1 and TRBJ2-5; D may be TRBD2 (5 bases). Germline CDR1 reads SQVTM; CDR2 reads ANQGSEA. The CDR3 extends over 13 amino acids. The V end was cut by 6 bases, the J end by 5 bases, with 16 bases between. The CDR3, as DNA: TGCAGCGTCAAACTAGAAGATCGGGAGACCCAGTACTTC. Amino acids: CSVKLEDRETQYF. The full variable domain, rest sourced from reference TRBV29-1 and TRBJ2-5, is SAVISQKPSRDICQRGTSLTIQCQVDSQVTMMFWYRQQPGQSLTLIATANQGSEATYESGFVIDKFPISRPNLTFSTLTVSNMSPEDSSIYLCSVKLEDRETQYFGPGTRLLVL.

For this clonotype: A junction boundary mismatches the germline segment, possibly from a read error. The chain links TRBV4-2 to TRBJ2-3; TRBD2 aligns across 10 bases. The germline CDR1 and CDR2 sequences are LGHNA and YNFKEQ. This CDR3 region has 19 residues. CDR3 sequence (DNA): TGTGCCAGCAGCCAATGGGCAGCGGGAGGGCAGGTTGGGACAGATACGCAATATTTT. Translated: CASSQWAAGGQVGTDTQYF.

In the case of this clonotype: Given a much more abundant clone one base away, this may be a read error. This chain links TRBV14 with TRBJ2-5; no firm D call. Per germline, CDR1 SGHDN and CDR2 FVKESK. This CDR3 is 16 amino acids long. The CDR3 bases are TGTGCCAACAGCCAACAAAGGACCCCTCACCAAGAGACCCAGTACTTC. It specifies CANSQQRTPHQETQYF.

A word on this clonotype: One end of the junction does not line up with germline, which may come from a read error. The rearrangement joins TRBV6-1 to TRBJ1-2; D possibly corresponds to TRBD1 (6 bases). This CDR3 has 13 amino acids. The germline gives CDR1 MNHNS, CDR2 SASEGT. CDR3 residues: CTSRTWTEGGYTF. CDR3 in DNA: TGTACCAGCCGTACCTGGACAGAGGGTGGCTACACTTTC.

To note about this clonotype: Just one base apart from a much larger clone, this may be a read error. The chain employs TRBV5-1 and TRBJ2-3; D unclear. Germline V gene data show CDR1 as SGHRS and CDR2 as YFSETQ. The CDR3 length is 13 residues. Trimming pared 2 bases from V and 7 bases from J, leaving 11 bases between. CDR3 loop: CASSFSSAHTQYF. As DNA, the CDR3 is TGCGCCAGCAGCTTTTCATCAGCACATACGCAGTATTTT.

The chain employs TRBV29-1 and TRBJ2-2; 7 bases are shared with TRBD2. Germline V lookup: CDR1 SQVTM, CDR2 ANQGSEA. The CDR3 has 15 residues. CDR3 coding DNA: TGCAGTGCGGCCGGGACTTGCGGGAGAACCGGGGAGCTGTTTTTT. Translation gives CSAAGTCGRTGELFF.

In this sample, this clonotype turned up many times. The chain has TRBV6-5 and TRBJ2-7; D is unclear. V was cut by 6 bases and J by 6 bases, with 9 bases left in between. The germline CDR1 and CDR2 sequences are MNHEY and SVGAGI. CDR3 size: 11 residues. This chain's CDR3 is CASSPGREQYF. The CDR3 DNA sequence: TGTGCCAGCAGCCCAGGCCGCGAGCAGTACTTC.